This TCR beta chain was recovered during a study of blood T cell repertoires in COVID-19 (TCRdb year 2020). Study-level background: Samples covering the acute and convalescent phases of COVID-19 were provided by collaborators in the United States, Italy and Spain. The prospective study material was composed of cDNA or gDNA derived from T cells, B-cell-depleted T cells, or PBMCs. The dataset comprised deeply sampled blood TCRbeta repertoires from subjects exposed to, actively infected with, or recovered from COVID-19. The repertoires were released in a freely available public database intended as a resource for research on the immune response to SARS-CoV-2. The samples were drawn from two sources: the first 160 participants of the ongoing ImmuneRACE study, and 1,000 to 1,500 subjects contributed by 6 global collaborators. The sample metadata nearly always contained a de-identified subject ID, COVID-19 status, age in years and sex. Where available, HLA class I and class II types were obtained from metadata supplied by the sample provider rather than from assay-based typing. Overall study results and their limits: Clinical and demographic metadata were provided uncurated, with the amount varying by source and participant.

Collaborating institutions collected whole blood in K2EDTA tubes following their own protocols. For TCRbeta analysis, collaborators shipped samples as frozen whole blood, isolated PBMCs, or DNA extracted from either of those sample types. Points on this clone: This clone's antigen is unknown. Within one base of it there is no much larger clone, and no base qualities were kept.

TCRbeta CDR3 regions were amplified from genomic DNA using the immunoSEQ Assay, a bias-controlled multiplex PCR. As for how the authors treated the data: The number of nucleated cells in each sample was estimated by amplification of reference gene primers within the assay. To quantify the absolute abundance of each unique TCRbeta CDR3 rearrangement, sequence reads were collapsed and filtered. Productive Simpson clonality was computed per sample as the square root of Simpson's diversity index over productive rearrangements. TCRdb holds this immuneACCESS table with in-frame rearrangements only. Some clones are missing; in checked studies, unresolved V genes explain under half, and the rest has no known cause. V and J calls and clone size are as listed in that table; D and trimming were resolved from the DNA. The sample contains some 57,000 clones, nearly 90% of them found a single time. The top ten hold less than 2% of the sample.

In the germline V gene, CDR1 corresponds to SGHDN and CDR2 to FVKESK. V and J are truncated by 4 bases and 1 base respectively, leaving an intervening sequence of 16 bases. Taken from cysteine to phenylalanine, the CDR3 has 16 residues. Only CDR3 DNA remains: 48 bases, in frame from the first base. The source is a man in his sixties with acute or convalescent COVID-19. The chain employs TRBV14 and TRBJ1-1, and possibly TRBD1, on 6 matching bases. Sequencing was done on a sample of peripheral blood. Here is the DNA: TGTGCCAGCAGCCCAAGACAGGTTTCAAAGAACACTGAAGCTTTCTTT. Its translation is CASSPRQVSKNTEAFF.